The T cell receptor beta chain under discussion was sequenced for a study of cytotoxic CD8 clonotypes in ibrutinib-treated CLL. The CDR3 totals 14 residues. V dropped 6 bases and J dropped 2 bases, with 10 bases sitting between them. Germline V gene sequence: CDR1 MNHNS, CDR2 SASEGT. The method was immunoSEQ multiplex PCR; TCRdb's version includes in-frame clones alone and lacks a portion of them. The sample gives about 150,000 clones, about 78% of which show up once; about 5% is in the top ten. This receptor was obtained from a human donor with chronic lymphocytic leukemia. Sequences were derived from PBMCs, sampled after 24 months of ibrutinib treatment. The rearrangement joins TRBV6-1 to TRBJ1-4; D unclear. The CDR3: CASRELGTNEKLFF. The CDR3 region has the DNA TGTGCCAGCAGAGAACTTGGGACTAATGAAAAACTGTTTTTT.